Below are 8 T cell receptor beta chains sequenced from a single sample in a study of control samples from healthy donors and cancer patients. Repertoires were generated with immunoSEQ multiplex PCR, while TCRdb's copy carries only in-frame clones and drops some. Altogether 100,000 to 150,000 clones are present, approximately 84% being singletons, with the ten largest covering around 2%. The sample consisted of blood. The receptors were sampled from a young man in good health.

This chain uses TRBV6-5 with TRBJ2-5; D is undetermined. Germline loops: CDR1 MNHEY, CDR2 SVGAGI. The CDR3 covers 15 residues. The V end was cut by 4 bases, the J end by 2 bases, with 14 bases between. The CDR3 here is CASSSAGEPQETQYF. CDR3 in DNA: TGTGCCAGCAGTTCGGCAGGCGAACCGCAAGAGACCCAGTACTTC.

This clone has only one observation. This rearrangement joins TRBV7-9 to TRBJ2-4; 9 nucleotides line up with TRBD1. The junction had 7 bases not matched to a gene; V was cut back by 4 bases and J by 3 bases. The germline V gene has CDR1 SEHNR and CDR2 FQNEAQ (reference sequence). The CDR3 loop spans 16 amino acids. DNA of the CDR3: TGTGCCAGCAGCTCACAGGGGGCGCCTGTCAAAAACATTCAGTACTTC. This codes for CASSSQGAPVKNIQYF.

This chain uses TRBV7-2 with TRBJ1-1; 7 bases map to TRBD1. V dropped 5 bases and J dropped 11; count of bases not matched to a gene: 14. Germline CDR1 is SGHTA and CDR2 is FQGNSA. The CDR3 has 14 amino acids. DNA of the CDR3: TGTGCCAGCAGCCGTGACAGGGAACCCCTTTGGGCTTTCTTT. Translating gives CASSRDREPLWAFF.

The rearrangement links TRBV9 to TRBJ2-2; TRBD2 is a possible D gene (6 bases). The CDR3 is 14 amino acids. The germline gives CDR1 SGDLS, CDR2 YYNGEE. The V and J ends lost 4 bases and 4 bases respectively, with 11 bases between them. In DNA form, the CDR3 reads TGTGCCAGCAGCCTGGCGGGGACCACCGGGGAGCTGTTTTTT. Translation gives CASSLAGTTGELFF.

The chain couples TRBV9 to TRBJ1-3; no clear D gene. Germline CDR1 reads SGDLS; CDR2 reads YYNGEE. V was trimmed by 0 bases and J by 2 bases, leaving 9 bases between them. The CDR3 totals 15 residues. The CDR3 nucleotides are TGTGCCAGCAGCGTAGAAGAGTTGACTGGAAACACCATATATTTT. Its translation: CASSVEELTGNTIYF.

This chain links TRBV19 with TRBJ2-7; D is ambiguous. The CDR3 totals 13 residues. Germline V gene data show CDR1 as LNHDA and CDR2 as SQIVND (reference sequence). V was pared by 2 bases and J by 3 bases, with 8 bases between. The CDR3 reads CASSIKLVYEQYF. CDR3 nucleotide sequence: TGTGCCAGTAGTATAAAACTTGTCTACGAGCAGTACTTC.

The V and J genes are TRBV4-3 and TRBJ2-2; no reliable D call. This CDR3 has 14 residues. Trimming stripped 1 base from V and 5 bases from J, with 8 bases between. Germline assignment: CDR1 LGHNA and CDR2 YSLEER. The CDR3 DNA sequence: TGCGCCAGCAGCCAAGGGCCCATAACCGGGGAGCTGTTTTTT. It yields the protein CASSQGPITGELFF.

This clone occurred many times. The rearrangement uses TRBV6-1 and TRBJ1-1; no reliable D call. This CDR3 is 15 amino acids long. Per the germline V gene, CDR1 is MNHNS and CDR2 is SASEGT. The V and J ends lost 3 bases and 1 base respectively, with 12 bases between them. In DNA form, the CDR3 reads TGTGCCAGCAGTGATTCCCTTTGGCCGAACACTGAAGCTTTCTTT. Protein sequence: CASSDSLWPNTEAFF.